This T cell receptor (beta chain) was recovered during a study of blood T cell repertoires in COVID-19. The germline V gene has CDR1 SGHRS and CDR2 YFSETQ. This CDR3 comprises 17 residues. V dropped 0 bases and J dropped 3; count of bases not matched to a gene: 5. Everyone who took part was roughly 18 to 89 years old, and they came from 20 to 25 US areas. Profiling relied on immunoSEQ multiplex PCR, and the TCRdb table lists in-frame clones only, not all of them. The sample shows 300,000 to 350,000 clones, 80% to 90% of them seen only once. The chain joins TRBV5-1 to TRBJ2-2; 10 nucleotides agree with TRBD1. The sequence was collected from a man younger than 45 who had recovered from COVID-19. Sequencing input: PBMCs or T cells enriched from blood (not recorded which). CDR3 DNA sequence: TGCGCCAGCAGCTTGGTCGGGACAGGGGAGTACACCGGGGAGCTGTTTTTT. The encoded protein is CASSLVGTGEYTGELFF.